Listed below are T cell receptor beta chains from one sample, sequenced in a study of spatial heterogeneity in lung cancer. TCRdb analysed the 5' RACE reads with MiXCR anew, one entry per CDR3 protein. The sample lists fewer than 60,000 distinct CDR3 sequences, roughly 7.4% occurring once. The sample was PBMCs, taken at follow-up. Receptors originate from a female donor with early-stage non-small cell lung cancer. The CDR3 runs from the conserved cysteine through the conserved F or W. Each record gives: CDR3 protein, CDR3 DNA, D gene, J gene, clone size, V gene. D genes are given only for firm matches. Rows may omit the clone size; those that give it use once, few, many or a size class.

CDR3: CASSEIQGEVRQHF; DNA: TGTGCCAGCAGTGAAATCCAGGGCGAGGTGAGGCAGCATTTT; D: -; J: TRBJ1-5; size: few; V: TRBV2
CDR3: CASSQGGGVQETQYF; DNA: TGCGCCAGCAGCCAAGGGGGGGGCGTACAAGAGACCCAGTACTTC; D: -; J: TRBJ2-5; size: few; V: TRBV4-1
CDR3: CASTGQPQETQYF; DNA: TGTGCCAGTACTGGACAACCACAAGAGACCCAGTACTTC; D: -; J: TRBJ2-5; size: many; V: TRBV10-3
CDR3: CASSPTTDDTQYF; DNA: TGCGCCAGCAGCCCAACGACAGACGATACGCAGTATTTT; D: -; J: TRBJ2-3; size: many; V: TRBV5-1
CDR3: CASSRQVGTQYF; DNA: TGTGCCAGTAGTAGACAGGTGGGGACCCAGTACTTC; D: -; J: TRBJ2-5; size: -; V: TRBV19
CDR3: CAISERYDRGEGYTF; DNA: TGTGCCATCAGTGAGCGTTACGACAGGGGCGAAGGCTACACCTTC; D: TRBD1; J: TRBJ1-2; size: many; V: TRBV10-3
CDR3: CASSLGPNTGELFF; DNA: TGTGCCAGCAGCTTGGGACCGAACACCGGGGAGCTGTTTTTT; D: -; J: TRBJ2-2; size: many; V: TRBV5-8
CDR3: CASSPLDYREQYF; DNA: TGTGCCAGCAGCCCCCTGGACTATCGCGAGCAGTACTTC; D: -; J: TRBJ2-7; size: -; V: TRBV3-1
CDR3: CASSPSRLAGVYEQYF; DNA: TGTGCCAGCAGCCCATCCAGACTAGCGGGGGTCTACGAGCAGTACTTC; D: TRBD2; J: TRBJ2-7; size: -; V: TRBV7-2
CDR3: CASSLVSGLGNQPQHF; DNA: TGTGCCAGCAGCTTAGTTTCGGGGTTGGGAAATCAGCCCCAGCATTTT; D: -; J: TRBJ1-5; size: -; V: TRBV7-6
CDR3: CASRPSETNTEAFF; DNA: TGTGCCAGCAGGCCCTCCGAGACCAACACTGAAGCTTTCTTT; D: -; J: TRBJ1-1; size: few; V: TRBV2
CDR3: CSASTRGLRGSNYGYTF; DNA: TGCAGTGCTAGCACAAGAGGGTTAAGGGGCAGTAACTATGGCTACACCTTC; D: -; J: TRBJ1-2; size: -; V: TRBV20-1
CDR3: CASSLGPGQGSQDTQYF; DNA: TGTGCCAGCAGCTTAGGGCCGGGACAGGGGTCGCAAGATACGCAGTATTTT; D: TRBD1; J: TRBJ2-3; size: many; V: TRBV7-2
CDR3: CSAVGLAGRPDTQYF; DNA: TGCAGTGCCGTGGGACTAGCGGGGCGCCCAGATACGCAGTATTTT; D: TRBD2; J: TRBJ2-3; size: -; V: TRBV20-1
CDR3: CASSPDNIDQPQHF; DNA: TGTGCCAGCTCACCCGACAACATAGATCAGCCCCAGCATTTT; D: -; J: TRBJ1-5; size: many; V: TRBV18
CDR3: CASSLTGSAYEQYF; DNA: TGTGCCAGCAGCCTGACAGGGAGCGCCTACGAGCAGTACTTC; D: TRBD1; J: TRBJ2-7; size: few; V: TRBV13
CDR3: CASSSGQTYGYTF; DNA: TGTGCCAGCAGCTCTGGACAGACTTATGGCTACACCTTC; D: -; J: TRBJ1-2; size: many; V: TRBV7-2
CDR3: CASSRREPYGYTF; DNA: TGTGCCAGCAGTCGACGGGAACCCTATGGCTACACCTTC; D: -; J: TRBJ1-2; size: many; V: TRBV6-5
CDR3: CASRLIGGGNYGYTF; DNA: TGTGCCAGCAGGTTAATCGGGGGCGGGAACTATGGCTACACCTTC; D: -; J: TRBJ1-2; size: many; V: TRBV28
CDR3: CASSYLGETDTQYF; DNA: TGTGCCAGCAGTTACCTCGGGGAGACAGATACGCAGTATTTT; D: -; J: TRBJ2-3; size: -; V: TRBV7-2
CDR3: CASSSGGRLSNEQFF; DNA: TGTGCCAGCAGCTCAGGGGGAAGATTGAGCAATGAGCAGTTCTTC; D: TRBD1; J: TRBJ2-1; size: many; V: TRBV11-2
CDR3: CASSKGPEETQYF; DNA: TGCGCCAGCAGCAAGGGACCCGAAGAGACCCAGTACTTC; D: -; J: TRBJ2-5; size: many; V: TRBV5-1
CDR3: CASSPMPAGANVLTF; DNA: TGTGCCAGCAGTCCCATGCCAGCTGGGGCCAACGTCCTGACTTTC; D: -; J: TRBJ2-6; size: many; V: TRBV27
CDR3: CASSSGAHSGANVLTF; DNA: TGTGCCAGCAGTTCCGGGGCCCACTCTGGGGCCAACGTCCTGACTTTC; D: -; J: TRBJ2-6; size: many; V: TRBV5-4
CDR3: CASSLVTSGKETQYF; DNA: TGTGCCAGCAGTTTAGTGACTAGCGGCAAAGAGACCCAGTACTTC; D: TRBD2; J: TRBJ2-5; size: -; V: TRBV28
CDR3: CASTPSDRAPYEQYF; DNA: TGTGCCAGCACCCCTTCCGACAGGGCCCCCTACGAGCAGTACTTC; D: TRBD1; J: TRBJ2-7; size: few; V: TRBV28
CDR3: CSASDSEIYNSPLHF; DNA: TGCAGTGCTTCGGACAGCGAGATTTATAATTCACCCCTCCACTTT; D: -; J: TRBJ1-6; size: -; V: TRBV20-1
CDR3: CASSIRGRQETQYF; DNA: TGTGCCAGCAGCATTAGGGGGCGGCAAGAGACCCAGTACTTC; D: TRBD1; J: TRBJ2-5; size: few; V: TRBV3-1
CDR3: CASSLQDTGELFF; DNA: TGTGCCAGCAGCCTTCAGGACACCGGGGAGCTGTTTTTT; D: -; J: TRBJ2-2; size: many; V: TRBV7-8
CDR3: CASSYGREESPLHF; DNA: TGTGCCAGCAGTTACGGTAGGGAGGAATCACCCCTCCACTTT; D: -; J: TRBJ1-6; size: few; V: TRBV6-5
CDR3: CASTRLQGSNEQYF; DNA: TGTGCCAGCACCAGACTACAGGGGAGTAACGAGCAGTACTTC; D: TRBD1; J: TRBJ2-7; size: -; V: TRBV11-2
CDR3: CSASLAAAGPDTQYF; DNA: TGCAGTGCTAGCCTCGCGGCAGCCGGGCCAGATACGCAGTATTTT; D: -; J: TRBJ2-3; size: many; V: TRBV20-1
CDR3: CSANRNTYNEQFF; DNA: TGCAGTGCTAACAGGAATACCTACAATGAGCAGTTCTTC; D: -; J: TRBJ2-1; size: many; V: TRBV20-1
CDR3: CASSSAGSNGYTF; DNA: TGTGCCAGCAGTTCCGCAGGCTCTAATGGCTACACCTTC; D: -; J: TRBJ1-2; size: many; V: TRBV12-3/TRBV12-4
CDR3: CASSQDKGFSGNTIYF; DNA: TGCGCCAGCAGCCAAGATAAAGGTTTCTCTGGAAACACCATATATTTT; D: -; J: TRBJ1-3; size: -; V: TRBV4-1
CDR3: CASSPMEGPFVF; DNA: TGTGCCAGTAGTCCTATGGAGGGGCCTTTCGTCTTC; D: -; J: TRBJ1-2; size: -; V: TRBV19
CDR3: CAWSVQGGSHEQYF; DNA: TGTGCCTGGAGTGTACAAGGGGGCTCTCACGAGCAGTACTTC; D: TRBD1; J: TRBJ2-7; size: few; V: TRBV30